A single sample gave rise to the 9 T cell receptor beta chains below, sequenced in a study of OX40 agonist ivuxolimab in advanced cancers. Repertoires were generated with immunoSEQ multiplex PCR, while TCRdb's copy carries only in-frame clones and drops some. The table includes 75,000 to 100,000 clones, over 75% detected once. Sample: CD4+ or CD8+ T cells sorted from blood, taken in a trial of the OX40 agonist ivuxolimab. The receptor set was obtained from an adult with an advanced solid tumor such as melanoma, head and neck, liver or kidney cancer.

The chain carries TRBV4-3 and TRBJ1-2; D unresolved. CDR1 is LGHNA, CDR2 YSLEER, per germline. V gave up 1 base and J gave up 4 bases, with 13 bases separating them. The CDR3 is made up of 15 amino acids. As DNA, the CDR3 is TGCGCCAGCAGCCAAGTAGGAACAGCTACCTATGGCTACACCTTC. This translates into CASSQVGTATYGYTF.

The rearrangement links TRBV7-3 to TRBJ1-1; no clear D gene. The CDR3 runs 13 residues. CDR1 is SGHTA, CDR2 FQGTGA, per germline. V shed 5 bases and J shed 1 base, with 8 bases lying between them. The CDR3 DNA follows: TGTGCCAGCAGCGGTCAAGCGAACACTGAAGCTTTCTTT. Amino acids: CASSGQANTEAFF.

The chain is built from TRBV11-3 and TRBJ2-6, with 7 bases that match TRBD2. Per germline, CDR1 SGHNT and CDR2 YENEEA. With V trimmed by 5 bases and J by 3 bases, 4 bases remained unmatched. The CDR3 has 15 amino acids. CDR3 DNA sequence: TGTGCCAGCAGCCCGGGGGGTGGTGGGGCCAACGTCCTGACTTTC. Protein product: CASSPGGGGANVLTF.

The chain couples TRBV25-1 to TRBJ2-3; 11 nucleotides match TRBD2. The germline CDR1 and CDR2 sequences are MGHDK and SYGVNS. This CDR3 spans 14 amino acids. Trimming at V came to 9 bases and at J to 2 bases, leaving 4 bases not matched to a gene. CDR3 nucleotide sequence: TGTGCCAGTAGCGGGAGGGGCTACACAGATACGCAGTATTTT. Translated: CASSGRGYTDTQYF.

The rearrangement links TRBV7-3 to TRBJ2-1; D possibly matches TRBD1 or TRBD2 (5 bases each). Germline values: CDR1 SGHTA, CDR2 FQGTGA. The CDR3 covers 13 residues. Trimming took off 4 bases at V and 9 bases at J, with 13 bases between the two ends. The CDR3 sequence: CASSSSPGTEQFF. The CDR3 DNA reads as TGTGCCAGCAGCTCATCGCCCGGGACTGAGCAGTTCTTC.

With regard to this clone: The identical CDR3 is also encoded by other nucleotide sequences in the sample. The chain is built from TRBV4-3 and TRBJ2-7; TRBD2 is a possible D gene (5 bases). Germline V gene sequence: CDR1 LGHNA, CDR2 YSLEER. The CDR3 is 13 residues long. Trimming took off 3 bases at V and 4 bases at J, with 10 bases between the two ends. CDR3 sequence: CASSQDFSYEQYF. CDR3 DNA sequence: TGCGCCAGCAGCCAGGACTTTTCTTACGAGCAGTACTTC.

This sequence joins TRBV5-8 and TRBJ2-7; D not resolved. Germline V gives CDR1 SGHTS, CDR2 YDEGEE. This CDR3 has 16 residues. V lost 0 bases, J lost 1 base, and 14 bases lay in between. The CDR3 spells CASSLDSSGGSYEQYF. DNA for the CDR3: TGTGCCAGCAGCTTGGACTCGTCAGGCGGTTCCTACGAGCAGTACTTC.

V usage is TRBV9 and J usage is TRBJ2-2; perhaps TRBD2 as D (6 bases). Between the trimmed V and J ends, which lost 2 bases and 3 bases, there was a span of 14 bases. The CDR3 has 16 residues. From germline, CDR1 is SGDLS and CDR2 YYNGEE. CDR3 in DNA: TGTGCCAGCAGCGTTTCGGAGGGCGCACACACCGGGGAGCTGTTTTTT. This gives the protein CASSVSEGAHTGELFF. Complete variable domain (other parts from reference TRBV9 and TRBJ2-2): DSGVTQTPKHLITATGQRVTLRCSPRSGDLSVYWYQQSLDQGLQFLIQYYNGEERAKGNILERFSAQQFPDLHSELNLSSLELGDSALYFCASSVSEGAHTGELFFGEGSRLTVL.

The rearrangement uses TRBV5-3 and TRBJ1-5; unclear D gene. TRBV5-3 is labeled an ORF, and its function is uncertain. The CDR3 extends over 14 amino acids. Trimming took 2 bases from V and 3 from J, leaving 9 bases between them. The CDR3 DNA sequence: TGTGCCAGAAGCTTTTGGCCGATCAATCAGCCCCAGCATTTT. Amino acids: CARSFWPINQPQHF.